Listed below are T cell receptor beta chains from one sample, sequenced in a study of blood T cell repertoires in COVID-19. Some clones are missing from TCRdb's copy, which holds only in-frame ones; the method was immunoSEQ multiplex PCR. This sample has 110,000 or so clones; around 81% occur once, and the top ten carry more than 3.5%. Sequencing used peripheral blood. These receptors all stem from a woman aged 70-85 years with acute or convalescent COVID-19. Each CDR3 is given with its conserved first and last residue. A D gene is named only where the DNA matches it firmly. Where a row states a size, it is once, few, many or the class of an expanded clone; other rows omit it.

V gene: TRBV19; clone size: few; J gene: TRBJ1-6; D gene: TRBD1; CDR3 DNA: TGTGCCAGTAGTATACAGTCCCGGGACAGAACCTATAATTCACCCCTCCACTTT; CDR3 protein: CASSIQSRDRTYNSPLHF
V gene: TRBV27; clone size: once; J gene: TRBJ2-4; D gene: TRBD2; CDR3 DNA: TGTGCCAGCAGTTTATACGGGACTAGCGGGAGGGTTAACATTCAGTACTTC; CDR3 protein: CASSLYGTSGRVNIQYF
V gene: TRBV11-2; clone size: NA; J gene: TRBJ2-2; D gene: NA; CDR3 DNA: TGTGCCAGCAGCTCGGGACTGGCGAACACCGGGGAGCTGTTTTTT; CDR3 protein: CASSSGLANTGELFF
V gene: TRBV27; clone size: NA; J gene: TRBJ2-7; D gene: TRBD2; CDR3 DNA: TGTGCCAGCAGTCCCGGGGAAGCGGGAGGGCGTTCCTACGAGCAGTACTTC; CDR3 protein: CASSPGEAGGRSYEQYF
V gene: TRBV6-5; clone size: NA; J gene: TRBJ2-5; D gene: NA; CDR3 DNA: TGTGCCAGCAGTCGGGTACAAGAGACCCAGTACTTC; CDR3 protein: CASSRVQETQYF
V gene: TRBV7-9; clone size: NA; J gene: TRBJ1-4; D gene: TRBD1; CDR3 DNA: TGTGCCAGCAGCACCTCACAGGGGGCAACTAATGAAAAACTGTTTTTT; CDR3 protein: CASSTSQGATNEKLFF
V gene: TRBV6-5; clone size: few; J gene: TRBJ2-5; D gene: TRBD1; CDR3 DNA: TGTGCCAGCAGGAGACAGGGGGCCCCCGGGGAGACCCAGTACTTC; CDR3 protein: CASRRQGAPGETQYF
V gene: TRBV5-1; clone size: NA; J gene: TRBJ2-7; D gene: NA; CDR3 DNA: TGCGCCAGCAGCCCCGTCACGGTCTCCTACGAGCAGTACTTC; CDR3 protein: CASSPVTVSYEQYF
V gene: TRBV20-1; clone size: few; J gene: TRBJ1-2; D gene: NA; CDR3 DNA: TGCAGTGCTAACCGAGGCTATGGCTACACCTTC; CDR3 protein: CSANRGYGYTF
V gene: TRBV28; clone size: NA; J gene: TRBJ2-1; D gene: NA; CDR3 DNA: TGTGCCAGCAGTTTTGTCACGGGTGAGCAGTTCTTC; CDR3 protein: CASSFVTGEQFF
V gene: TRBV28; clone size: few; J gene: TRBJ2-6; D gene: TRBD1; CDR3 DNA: TGTGCCAGCAGTTTGACAGGGGACTCTGGGGCCAACGTCCTGACTTTC; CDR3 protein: CASSLTGDSGANVLTF
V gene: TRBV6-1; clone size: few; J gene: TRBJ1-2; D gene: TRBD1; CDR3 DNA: TGTGCCAGCAGTGCCGGGACGGGACAGGGGAACTATGGCTACACCTTC; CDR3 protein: CASSAGTGQGNYGYTF
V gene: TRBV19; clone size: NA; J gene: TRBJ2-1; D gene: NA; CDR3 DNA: TGTGCCAGTCGAGAAACCACTAGATGGGGCAATGAGCAGTTCTTC; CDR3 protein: CASRETTRWGNEQFF
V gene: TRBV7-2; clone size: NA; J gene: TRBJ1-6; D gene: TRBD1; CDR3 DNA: TGTGCCAGCAGCTTAGAAGGGACAGGGGTATCACCCCTCCACTTT; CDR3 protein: CASSLEGTGVSPLHF
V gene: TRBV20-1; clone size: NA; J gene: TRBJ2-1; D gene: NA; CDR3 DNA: TGCAGTGCTAGTACGGGAGCGTTAGATGAGCAGTTCTTC; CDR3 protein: CSASTGALDEQFF
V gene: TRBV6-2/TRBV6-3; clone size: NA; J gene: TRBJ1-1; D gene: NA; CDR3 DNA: TGTGCCAGCAGTTACGAGGAGCCCCCGTTCACTGAAGCTTTCTTT; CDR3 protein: CASSYEEPPFTEAFF
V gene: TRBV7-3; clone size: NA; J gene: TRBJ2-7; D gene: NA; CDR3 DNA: TGTGCCAGCAGCTTAAAATCCGGGAGCGAGCAGTACTTC; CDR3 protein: CASSLKSGSEQYF